The 31 T cell receptor beta chains listed next were all sequenced from one sample in a study of CD8 T cells in Susac syndrome. It was with random hexamers that 0.5 to 1 ug RNA was reverse transcribed. MiXCR, run by TCRdb on the immunoSEQ multiplex PCR reads, gives a single entry per CDR3 protein. The sample holds 100,000 to 150,000 distinct CDR3 sequences, roughly 93% seen once. The sample consisted of CD4+ T cells from PBMCs. These receptors were taken from a human donor with multiple sclerosis.

About this clonotype: One junction end does not reproduce the germline sequence, and a read error may be involved. The chain has TRBV7-3 and TRBJ1-2; D gene ambiguous. CDR1 and CDR2 from the germline V gene are SGHTA and FQGTGA. This CDR3 contains 15 residues. CDR3 in DNA: TGTGCCAGCAGCCTAACCGGGATCACTAACTATGGCTACACCTTC. It translates to CASSLTGITNYGYTF.

The genes are TRBV19 and TRBJ2-6; the D gene is possibly TRBD1 (6 bases). Germline V gene data show CDR1 as LNHDA and CDR2 as SQIVND (reference sequence). The CDR3 covers 13 residues. The V gene lost 7 bases and the J gene lost 12 bases, with 16 bases spanning the gap. CDR3 residues: CASMDSSHPVLTF. CDR3 bases: TGTGCCAGTATGGACAGTTCTCACCCCGTCCTGACTTTC.

The CDR3 here is CASSQDDRDTEAFF. The CDR3 region has the DNA TGCGCCAGCAGCCAAGATGACAGGGACACTGAAGCTTTCTTT. This chain connects TRBV4-1 to TRBJ1-1; 7 positions agree with TRBD1. The CDR3 loop spans 14 amino acids. CDR1 and CDR2 from the germline V gene are MGHRA and YSYEKL. After removal of 0 bases from V and 3 bases from J, the junction contained 1 base not matched to a gene.

This rearrangement joins TRBV20-1 to TRBJ2-4; D is possibly TRBD1 or TRBD2 (6 bases each). Trimming removed 6 bases at V and 5 bases at J, with 17 bases between. Germline-derived CDR1 and CDR2 are DFQATT and SNEGSKA (reference sequence). The CDR3 totals 14 residues. This CDR3 is CSAARGAGQNIQYF. The CDR3 coding sequence is TGCAGTGCAGCCAGGGGCGCGGGGCAAAACATTCAGTACTTC.

This clonotype has only a few counts. This chain links TRBV11-2 with TRBJ1-5; D unresolved. The germline V gene has CDR1 SGHAT and CDR2 FQNNGV. This CDR3 is built from 15 residues. Between the trimmed V and J ends, which lost 5 bases and 1 base, there was a span of 12 bases. CDR3 nucleotide sequence: TGTGCCAGCAGCGCGGACGGGAGAAGCAATCAGCCCCAGCATTTT. Translating it yields CASSADGRSNQPQHF.

This chain connects TRBV20-1 to TRBJ1-5; D not certain. The CDR3 loop spans 13 amino acids. Trimming cost V 3 bases and J 4 bases, with 10 bases left between them. CDR1 DFQATT and CDR2 SNEGSKA come from the germline V gene (reference sequence). CDR3 in amino acids: CSARVFGNQPQHF. DNA for the CDR3: TGCAGTGCTAGGGTCTTTGGGAATCAGCCCCAGCATTTT.

J is TRBJ2-7 and V is TRBV7-8, with 8 nucleotides matching TRBD2. CDR1 and CDR2 (germline): SGHVS, FQNEAQ. J gave up 0 bases and V 0 bases, and 7 bases lay outside the gene matches. The CDR3 covers 17 residues. The CDR3 here is CASSLAVRRGVSYEQYF. As DNA, the CDR3 is TGTGCCAGCAGCTTAGCGGTCCGGCGGGGGGTCTCCTACGAGCAGTACTTC.

This chain uses TRBV29-1 with TRBJ1-2, with D uncertain. The CDR3 totals 10 residues. Trimming took 3 bases from V and 9 from J, leaving 8 bases between them. Germline CDR1 SQVTM, CDR2 ANQGSEA. This CDR3 reads CSVDDASYTF. DNA for the CDR3: TGCAGCGTTGATGATGCGAGCTACACCTTC.

The V call is TRBV7-6, the J call TRBJ2-7; D possibly matches TRBD1 or TRBD2 (5 bases each). The CDR3 extends over 14 amino acids. Germline V lookup: CDR1 SGHVS, CDR2 FNYEAQ. V was clipped by 4 bases and J by 2 bases, with 12 bases between them. The CDR3 is CASSSPGRTYEQYF. The CDR3 coding sequence is TGTGCCAGCAGCTCCCCGGGACGGACCTACGAGCAGTACTTC. The entire variable domain, with the rest obtained from reference TRBV7-6 and TRBJ2-7, is as follows: GAGVSQSPRYKVTKRGQDVALRCDPISGHVSLYWYRQALGQGPEFLTYFNYEAQQDKSGLPNDRFSAERPEGSISTLTIQRTEQRDSAMYRCASSSPGRTYEQYFGPGTRLTVT.

The V gene is TRBV12-5, the J gene TRBJ1-3; D not certain. CDR3 size: 15 residues. Deletions cut 7 bases from V and 0 bases from J, with 13 bases between. Looked up from germline, CDR1 is LGHNT and CDR2 is FRNRAP. CDR3 protein: CASARPVTSGNTIYF. The CDR3 region has the DNA TGTGCTAGTGCCAGACCGGTGACCTCTGGAAACACCATATATTTT.

The V gene is TRBV4-3, the J gene TRBJ1-3; unclear D gene. V was shortened by 4 bases and J by 0 bases, with 16 bases between the two germline ends. The CDR3 consists of 17 residues. Germline V lookup: CDR1 LGHNA, CDR2 YSLEER. Here the CDR3 reads CASSLSTLGVSGNTIYF. CDR3 sequence (DNA): TGCGCCAGCAGCCTCTCAACGCTCGGGGTCTCTGGAAACACCATATATTTT.

This clonotype has just one count. The V gene is TRBV20-1, the J gene TRBJ1-1; no definite D call. CDR1 and CDR2 (germline): DFQATT, SNEGSKA (reference sequence). V was pared by 6 bases and J by 10 bases, with 12 bases between. The CDR3 has 10 amino acids. The CDR3: CSARTPVAFF. The CDR3 region has the DNA TGCAGTGCCCGGACCCCGGTAGCTTTCTTT.

This chain joins TRBV6-1 and TRBJ2-5, with 7 bases that match TRBD1. The CDR3 is 15 residues long. The trim removed 11 bases at V and 1 base at J, leaving 13 bases unmatched. Germline V gene sequence: CDR1 MNHNS, CDR2 SASEGT. The CDR3 DNA is TGTGCCTGCCCCGGGACAGATTATTCCCAAGAGACCCAGTACTTC. This translates into CACPGTDYSQETQYF.

This chain joins TRBV6-5 and TRBJ1-6, with a possible D match to TRBD1 (6 bases). V was shortened by 1 base and J by 1 base, with 20 bases between the two germline ends. Germline values: CDR1 MNHEY, CDR2 SVGAGI. This CDR3 spans 20 amino acids. CDR3 loop: CASSYFTPTGLNSYNSPLHF. CDR3 in DNA: TGTGCCAGCAGTTACTTCACACCTACAGGGTTAAATTCCTATAATTCACCCCTCCACTTT.

The chain uses TRBV11-3 and TRBJ1-3, with a possible D match to TRBD1 (5 bases). Trimming removed 3 bases from V and 0 bases from J, with 12 bases in between. Looked up from germline, CDR1 is SGHNT and CDR2 is YENEEA. The CDR3 is 16 residues long. The DNA of the CDR3 is TGTGCCAGCAGCTTTTCTCCTGGGGCCTCTGGAAACACCATATATTTT. It yields the protein CASSFSPGASGNTIYF. Full variable domain (outside the CDR3, taken from reference TRBV11-3 and TRBJ1-3): EAGVVQSPRYKIIEKKQPVAFWCNPISGHNTLYWYLQNLGQGPELLIRYENEEAVDDSQLPKDRFSAERLKGVDSTLKIQPAELGDSAVYLCASSFSPGASGNTIYFGEGSWLTVV.

The chain joins TRBV6-4 to TRBJ2-6; TRBD1 matches at 10 bases. J gave up 1 base and V 5 bases, and 5 bases lay outside the gene matches. CDR1 MRHNA and CDR2 SNTAGT come from the germline V gene. CDR3 length: 17 amino acids. CDR3 loop: CASSSGQGLSGANVLTF. In DNA form, the CDR3 reads TGTGCCAGCAGTTCGGGACAGGGGTTGTCTGGGGCCAACGTCCTGACTTTC.

The chain is built from TRBV12-3 or TRBV12-4 and TRBJ1-2; D ambiguous. Trimming pared 1 base from V and 3 bases from J, leaving 9 bases between. This CDR3 has 14 residues. CDR3 sequence reads: CASSLVSVDYGYTF. The DNA of the CDR3 is TGTGCCAGCAGTTTAGTCTCCGTTGACTATGGCTACACCTTC.

The chain links TRBV5-1 to TRBJ1-5; 8 bases map to TRBD1. V shed 4 bases and J 1 base; nucleotides not matched to a gene: 4. Germline loops: CDR1 SGHRS, CDR2 YFSETQ. The CDR3 contains 15 residues. This CDR3 is CASSRTGISNQPQHF. The CDR3 coding sequence is TGCGCCAGCAGCCGGACAGGGATAAGCAATCAGCCCCAGCATTTT.

V gene TRBV7-8 combines with J gene TRBJ2-5; tentatively, D is TRBD2 (5 bases). Trimming pared 3 bases from V and 7 bases from J, leaving 15 bases between. The CDR3 loop spans 14 amino acids. The V gene's germline CDR1 is SGHVS and CDR2 FQNEAQ. The CDR3 reads CASSFLQTTWTQYF. CDR3 DNA sequence: TGTGCCAGCAGCTTCTTACAGACTACGTGGACCCAGTACTTC.

This chain joins TRBV5-6 and TRBJ1-6, with D perhaps matching TRBD1 (5 bases). In germline, CDR1 is SGHDT, CDR2 YYEEEE. The V end was cut by 2 bases, the J end by 5 bases, with 8 bases between. This CDR3 spans 14 amino acids. The CDR3 is CASSFPGNNSPLHF. For the CDR3, the DNA is TGTGCCAGCAGCTTCCCAGGGAATAATTCACCCCTCCACTTT.

This chain uses TRBV9 with TRBJ2-1; 16 bases agree with TRBD2. J lost 9 bases, V lost 4 bases, and 7 bases had no gene match. The V gene's germline CDR1 is SGDLS and CDR2 YYNGEE. This CDR3 has 16 amino acids. This CDR3 reads CASSPGTSGGVSEQFF. As DNA, the CDR3 is TGTGCCAGCAGCCCAGGGACTAGCGGGGGGGTAAGTGAGCAGTTCTTC.

V and J are TRBV6-5 and TRBJ1-2; tentatively, D is TRBD1 (5 bases). The CDR3 length is 14 residues. V dropped 4 bases and J dropped 6 bases, with 15 bases sitting between them. Germline V gene lookup returns CDR1 MNHEY and CDR2 SVGAGI. The CDR3 DNA is TGTGCCAGCAGTTCTGGGGGGGGAACGAATGGCTACACCTTC. Translating gives CASSSGGGTNGYTF.

The V call is TRBV28, the J call TRBJ2-5; TRBD1 agrees at 7 bases. This CDR3 spans 13 amino acids. Trimming removed 9 bases from V and 4 bases from J; junction bases left unmatched: 8. CDR1 is MDHEN and CDR2 is SYDVKM in the germline V gene. The CDR3 bases are TGTGCCAGTTGGGACAGTTACACAGAGACCCAGTACTTC. Its translation: CASWDSYTETQYF.

The chain uses TRBV7-9 and TRBJ1-3, with a possible D match to TRBD1 (5 bases). From germline, CDR1 is SEHNR and CDR2 FQNEAQ (reference sequence). V lost 5 bases and J 4 bases, leaving 15 bases between the germline ends. This CDR3 has 15 amino acids. The CDR3 spells CASSPVRTPGNTIYF. CDR3 nucleotides: TGTGCCAGCAGCCCCGTGAGGACACCCGGAAACACCATATATTTT.

This clonotype was seen only once. This chain links TRBV6-5 with TRBJ1-5; D uncertain. Germline V lookup: CDR1 MNHEY, CDR2 SVGAGI. With 6 bases removed from V and 4 bases from J, the gap between germline ends came to 16 bases. The CDR3 contains 15 residues. CDR3 DNA sequence: TGTGCCAGCAGAACTACGGGGAAGGTAAATCAGCCCCAGCATTTT. Protein sequence: CASRTTGKVNQPQHF.

The V call is TRBV29-1, the J call TRBJ1-1, with 11 bases fitting TRBD1. The CDR3 runs 17 residues. J lost 0 bases, V lost 7 bases, and 13 bases had no gene match. Germline CDR1 SQVTM, CDR2 ANQGSEA. CDR3 in DNA: TGCAGCGCCTCTATGGGACAGGGGGTTATCATGAACACTGAAGCTTTCTTT. Translation: CSASMGQGVIMNTEAFF.

The chain joins TRBV10-3 to TRBJ1-1; no clear D gene. In germline, CDR1 is ENHRY, CDR2 SYGVKD. The ends were cut back, 3 bases at V and 1 base at J, with 6 bases in the middle. CDR3 length: 13 residues. For the CDR3, the DNA is TGTGCCATCAGTGAAGTAGGGAACACTGAAGCTTTCTTT. Translating it yields CAISEVGNTEAFF.

The CDR3 here is CASSIAGTGFTRETEAFF. CDR3 DNA: TGTGCCAGTAGTATTGCCGGGACAGGGTTTACCCGGGAGACTGAAGCTTTCTTT. The rearrangement links TRBV19 to TRBJ1-1, with 9 bases that match TRBD1. J lost 5 bases, V lost 3 bases, and 16 bases had no gene match. Germline lookup yields CDR1 LNHDA and CDR2 SQIVND (reference sequence). This CDR3 contains 18 residues. The full variable domain, completed using reference TRBV19 and TRBJ1-1, is DGGITQSPKYLFRKEGQNVTLSCEQNLNHDAMYWYRQDPGQGLRLIYYSQIVNDFQKGDIAEGYSVSREKKESFPLTVTSAQKNPTAFYLCASSIAGTGFTRETEAFFGQGTRLTVV.

V usage is TRBV13 and J usage is TRBJ1-2; 8 bases match TRBD1. Trimming took 4 bases from V and 2 from J; bases not matched to a gene: 6. CDR1 and CDR2 from the germline V gene are PRHDT and FYEKMQ (reference sequence). This CDR3 region has 15 residues. In nucleotides, the CDR3 is TGTGCCAGCAGCTCCAGGACAGGGAAAAACTATGGCTACACCTTC. It translates to CASSSRTGKNYGYTF. Filled out from reference TRBV13 and TRBJ1-2, the complete variable domain reads AAGVIQSPRHLIKEKRETATLKCYPIPRHDTVYWYQQGPGQDPQFLISFYEKMQSDKGSIPDRFSAQQFSDYHSELNMSSLELGDSALYFCASSSRTGKNYGYTFGSGTRLTVV.

This clonotype was counted once. This chain links TRBV5-1 with TRBJ2-3, with a tentative D call TRBD2 (5 bases). Germline V CDR1 and CDR2: SGHRS, YFSETQ. The CDR3 runs to 15 residues. V was pared by 2 bases and J by 2 bases, with 12 bases between. The CDR3: CASSLPLAVTDTQYF. Written as DNA, the CDR3 is TGCGCCAGCAGCTTACCCCTAGCAGTCACAGATACGCAGTATTTT.

V and J are TRBV14 and TRBJ2-4, with 8 bases that match TRBD1. The CDR3 spans 15 residues. CDR1 is SGHDN and CDR2 is FVKESK in the germline V gene. With 2 bases clipped from V and 6 bases from J, the junction kept 6 bases outside the gene matches. Here the CDR3 reads CASSQWVGQGNIQYF. CDR3 coding DNA: TGTGCCAGCAGCCAATGGGTTGGACAGGGAAACATTCAGTACTTC.